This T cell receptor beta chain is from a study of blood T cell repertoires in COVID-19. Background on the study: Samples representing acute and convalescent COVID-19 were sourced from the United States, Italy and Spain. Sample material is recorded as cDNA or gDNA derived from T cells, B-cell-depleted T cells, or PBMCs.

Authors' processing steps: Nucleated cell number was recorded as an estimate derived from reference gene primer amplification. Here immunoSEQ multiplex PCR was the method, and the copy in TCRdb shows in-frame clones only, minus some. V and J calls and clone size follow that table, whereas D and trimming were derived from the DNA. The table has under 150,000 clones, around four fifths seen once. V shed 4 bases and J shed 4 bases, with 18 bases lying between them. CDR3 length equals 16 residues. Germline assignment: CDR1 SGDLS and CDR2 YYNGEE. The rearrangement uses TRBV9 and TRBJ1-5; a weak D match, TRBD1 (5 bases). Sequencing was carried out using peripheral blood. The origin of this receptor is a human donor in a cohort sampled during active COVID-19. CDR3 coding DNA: TGTGCCAGCAGCCTTGGGGCAGCCGGGAGTAATCAGCCCCAGCATTTT. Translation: CASSLGAAGSNQPQHF.